This TCR beta chain is drawn from a study of blood T cell repertoires in COVID-19. Germline V CDR1 and CDR2: SNHLY, FYNNEI. Between the trimmed V and J ends, which lost 3 bases and 5 bases, there was a span of 13 bases. The CDR3 spans 14 residues. As handled by the study authors: By means of reference gene primer amplification, nucleated cell counts were estimated. Sequenced by immunoSEQ multiplex PCR; TCRdb stores in-frame clones only, minus some. D and trimming come from the DNA, and the V and J calls and clone size come from that table. The table shows about 260,000 clones, with around 80% occurring only once.

The sequence derives from a man aged 25-45 years with acute COVID-19. This rearrangement joins TRBV2 to TRBJ1-1, with no clear D. Sequencing was carried out using PBMCs or T cells enriched from blood (not recorded which). The CDR3 nucleotides are TGTGCCAGCAGTGAGCCGGGATGGGATACTGAAGCTTTCTTT. This gives the protein CASSEPGWDTEAFF.